Listed below are T cell receptor beta chains from one sample, sequenced in a study of blood T cell repertoires in COVID-19. Repertoires were generated with immunoSEQ multiplex PCR, while TCRdb's copy carries only in-frame clones and drops some. The sample has 160,000 or so clones, approximately 80% seen once. Sequencing was performed on peripheral blood. The source of these receptors is a human donor in a cohort sampled during active COVID-19. Both conserved end residues are part of each CDR3. The order of the fields is J gene, clone size, V gene, D gene, CDR3 DNA, CDR3 protein. D genes are given only for firm matches. Not all rows give a size; the values are once, few, many and, for expanded clones, a class.

>TRBJ1-5|-|TRBV10-3|-
TGTGCCATCAGTCGGGACAAATATAGCAATCAGCCCCAGCATTTT
CAISRDKYSNQPQHF
>TRBJ1-5|-|TRBV6-6|TRBD1
TGTGCCAGCAGTTACGGGACAGGTGGGAATCAGCCCCAGCATTTT
CASSYGTGGNQPQHF
>TRBJ1-1|few|TRBV3-1/TRBV3-2|-
TGTGCCAGCAGCCAACAGTTGGCTGAAGCTTTCTTT
CASSQQLAEAFF
>TRBJ2-5|-|TRBV5-1|-
TGCGCCAGCAGCTTGGGGTTGGTTAGCGCCCAAGAGACCCAGTACTTC
CASSLGLVSAQETQYF
>TRBJ1-2|-|TRBV6-5|-
TGTGCCAGCAGTTACTCTCTTCCCGGGAACGGTGGCTACACCTTC
CASSYSLPGNGGYTF
>TRBJ2-7|-|TRBV27|TRBD1
TGTGCCAGCACTCCAGGGGGACAGGGGGCGGAGGAGCAGTACTTC
CASTPGGQGAEEQYF
>TRBJ1-5|-|TRBV6-5|-
TGTGCCAGCAGAGGAGGGATTTATAGCAATCAGCCCCAGCATTTT
CASRGGIYSNQPQHF
>TRBJ2-1|-|TRBV7-2|-
TGTGCCAGCAGCTTCCGGGAGACTGGCGAGCAGTTCTTC
CASSFRETGEQFF
>TRBJ1-2|-|TRBV5-1|TRBD1
TGCGCCAGCAGCTCCGGACAGGGTGTCGGCTACACCTTC
CASSSGQGVGYTF
>TRBJ1-6|few|TRBV5-4|TRBD1
TGTGCCAGCAGCTACGACAGGGGAGGATCACCCCTCCACTTT
CASSYDRGGSPLHF
>TRBJ1-2|once|TRBV7-2|TRBD1
TGTGCCAGCAGCTTAGGATCGGACAGGTTTGATGGCTACACCTTC
CASSLGSDRFDGYTF
>TRBJ2-6|-|TRBV21-1|-
TGTGCCAGCAGCACCGGGACAGAGGCCGGGGCCAACGTCCTGACTTTC
CASSTGTEAGANVLTF
>TRBJ2-2|once|TRBV7-9|TRBD1
TGTGCCAGGACCTCGGGACAGGGTTTTGCGGTGAACACCGGGGAGCTGTTTTTT
CARTSGQGFAVNTGELFF
>TRBJ1-1|once|TRBV7-2|-
TGTGCCAGCAGCCCAGTCTCCCGGGGGTACACTGAAGCTTTCTTT
CASSPVSRGYTEAFF
>TRBJ2-1|-|TRBV28|-
TGTGCCAGCAGTTTCCGGGGGTCGATGGGCAATGAGCAGTTCTTC
CASSFRGSMGNEQFF
>TRBJ1-1|few|TRBV20-1|-
TGCAGTGCTAGAGCGGGGGTTGAAGCTTTCTTT
CSARAGVEAFF
>TRBJ1-3|-|TRBV9|TRBD1
TGTGCCAGCAGCGTAGATCAGGGGGCGATCTCTGGAAACACCATATATTTT
CASSVDQGAISGNTIYF
>TRBJ1-5|-|TRBV6-5|-
TGTGCCAGCAGACCCCTGACAGAAGGGGATCAGCCCCAGCATTTT
CASRPLTEGDQPQHF
>TRBJ2-7|-|TRBV11-3|TRBD2
TGTGCCAGCAGCCGCCCAGGACTAGCGGGAGAGGACGAGCAGTACTTC
CASSRPGLAGEDEQYF
>TRBJ1-1|-|TRBV28|-
TGTGCCAGCAGTTTATGGGGGGGGAACACTGAAGCTTTCTTT
CASSLWGGNTEAFF
>TRBJ1-5|-|TRBV18|TRBD1
TGTGCCAGCTCACCACCGGGACAGAAGTATAGCAATCAGCCCCAGCATTTT
CASSPPGQKYSNQPQHF
>TRBJ2-3|-|TRBV6-5|-
TGTGCCAGCAGCGAGCCAGGGGGGAGCACAGATACGCAGTATTTT
CASSEPGGSTDTQYF
>TRBJ2-7|once|TRBV9|TRBD1
TGTGCCAGCAGCGTATCCTCCGGGACAGGGGTCGAGCAGTACTTC
CASSVSSGTGVEQYF
>TRBJ1-2|few|TRBV4-1|-
TGCGCCAGCAGCCAATGGGCCCCTCTCCTCTACTATGGCTACACCTTC
CASSQWAPLLYYGYTF
>TRBJ2-1|-|TRBV18|TRBD2
TGTGCCAGCTCACCGTCGGCGGGAGGCTCCAATGAGCAGTTCTTC
CASSPSAGGSNEQFF
>TRBJ2-2|-|TRBV10-3|-
TGTGCCATCAAGTGGGGGCGCGACACCGGGGAGCTGTTTTTT
CAIKWGRDTGELFF
>TRBJ2-3|-|TRBV9|TRBD2
TGTGCCAGCAGCTCCCCTAGCGGCACTAGCACAGATACGCAGTATTTT
CASSSPSGTSTDTQYF
>TRBJ2-5|-|TRBV5-1|-
TGCGCCAGCAGCTTGGAGGGGCCGGGTTCGGAGACCCAGTACTTC
CASSLEGPGSETQYF
>TRBJ1-1|-|TRBV5-1|TRBD1
TGCGCCAGCAGCTTACTACAGGGGGGGAACACTGAAGCTTTCTTT
CASSLLQGGNTEAFF
>TRBJ2-7|-|TRBV19|TRBD1
TGTGCCAGTAGCTCCGGGACAGGAGTCTACGAGCAGTACTTC
CASSSGTGVYEQYF
>TRBJ2-7|-|TRBV6-1|TRBD1
TGTGCCAGCAGTGAAGACGGGACAGGGTTCTACGAGCAGTACTTC
CASSEDGTGFYEQYF
>TRBJ2-7|-|TRBV28|-
TGTGCCAGCAGTTTACCTATTATCTACGAGCAGTACTTC
CASSLPIIYEQYF
>TRBJ2-7|-|TRBV5-1|-
TGCGCCGCTTTTGACACCCCATCCTACGAGCAGTACTTC
CAAFDTPSYEQYF
>TRBJ2-7|-|TRBV6-5|-
TGTGCCAGCGAACCGGGACACCTAGCCTACGAGCAGTACTTC
CASEPGHLAYEQYF
>TRBJ1-1|-|TRBV28|TRBD1
TGTGCCAGCAGCTCCCCGGGACAGGGAGCTGAAGCTTTCTTT
CASSSPGQGAEAFF
>TRBJ1-5|-|TRBV24-1|-
TGTGCCACCAGTCCATGGACAGACAATCAGCCCCAGCATTTT
CATSPWTDNQPQHF
>TRBJ1-2|-|TRBV7-8|-
TGTGCCAGCAGCTTAGGGGCCAGGGGCTACACCTTC
CASSLGARGYTF
>TRBJ2-7|few|TRBV20-1|-
TGCAGTGCAGACGGACAGAACGAGCAGTACTTC
CSADGQNEQYF
>TRBJ1-4|-|TRBV7-2|-
TGTGCCAGCAGCTTCAGGTCCCTAAAGGAAAAACTGTTTTTT
CASSFRSLKEKLFF
>TRBJ1-6|-|TRBV18|TRBD1
TGTGCCAGCTCACAACAATCCCTGGACAGGGGTGGGTCACCCCTCCACTTT
CASSQQSLDRGGSPLHF
>TRBJ1-2|-|TRBV28|TRBD1
TGTGCCAGCAGTCACAGGGGTGGGGGCCGGATAGGCTACACCTTC
CASSHRGGGRIGYTF
>TRBJ1-4|-|TRBV6-5|TRBD1
TGTGCCAGCAGTTACTCGGACAGGTCGAATGAAAAACTGTTTTTT
CASSYSDRSNEKLFF